Below are 9 T cell receptor beta chains sequenced from a single sample in a study of T-cell reconstitution after alpha-beta-depleted transplantation in children (dated by TCRdb to the mid-2010s). The intended sense of this specimen's treatment or condition label: allogeneic hematopoietic cell transplantation with graft depleted of TCRalphabeta T cells and CD19 B cells. Library preparation used PCR. These reads were obtained on an Illumina HiSeq 2500. To normalize quantification of the TCRbeta repertoire, the TCR libraries were built with molecular barcoding that relied on unique molecular identifiers. The raw public data were reprocessed by TCRdb itself: fastp quality trimming at Q25, MiXCR clonotype calling, in-frame beta chains only. Rows merge per CDR3 protein into single entries with the most common DNA and genes. The sample table holds 210,000 or so distinct CDR3 sequences, of which roughly 10% were seen once. The top ten constitute roughly 27% of the sample.

The specimen comprised PBMCs, sampled before TCRalphabeta/CD19-depleted stem cell transplant. The receptors here all came from a child younger than two with acute myeloid leukemia, due to receive a stem cell transplant.

This clonotype has a count of ten or more. The J gene is TRBJ2-2, the V gene TRBV20-1, with no clear D. Per germline, CDR1 DFQATT and CDR2 SNEGSKA (reference sequence). The CDR3 spans 13 residues. V was pared by 0 bases and J by 1 base, with 3 bases between. The CDR3: CSARDGNTGELFF. Here the CDR3 DNA reads TGCAGTGCTAGAGACGGGAACACCGGGGAGCTGTTTTTT.

This clonotype has ten or more counts. This chain uses TRBV5-5 with TRBJ1-6; 7 bases align to TRBD1. The V and J ends lost 3 bases and 9 bases, in that order; junction bases with no gene match: 3. Germline values: CDR1 SGHKS, CDR2 YYEKEE (reference sequence). The CDR3 covers 13 residues. The CDR3 is CASSWDSGSPLHF. The DNA of the CDR3 is TGTGCCAGCAGCTGGGACAGCGGTTCACCCCTCCACTTT.

This clonotype was found many times. This rearrangement joins TRBV5-5 to TRBJ1-5, with a tentative D call TRBD1 (6 bases). Trimming stripped 1 base from V and 3 bases from J, with 17 bases between. This CDR3 is 17 amino acids long. The germline CDR1 and CDR2 sequences are SGHKS and YYEKEE (reference sequence). The CDR3 bases are TGTGCCAGCAGCTTGTGGGTGGTGAGACAGGACAATCAGCCCCAGCATTTT. It translates to CASSLWVVRQDNQPQHF.

This clonotype has ten or more counts. The genes are TRBV4-2 and TRBJ2-1; D possibly matches TRBD1 or TRBD2 (6 bases each). Germline CDR1 and CDR2: LGHNA and YNFKEQ. This CDR3 has 17 residues. The V end lost 3 bases, the J end lost 2 bases, and 17 bases lay between the germline ends. CDR3 sequence (DNA): TGTGCCAGCAGCCAGTCCATTAGGGGGGCACCCTACAATGAGCAGTTCTTC. Its translation is CASSQSIRGAPYNEQFF.

This clonotype came up many times. The chain joins TRBV20-1 to TRBJ2-7, with D maybe TRBD2 (5 bases). Per the germline V gene, CDR1 is DFQATT and CDR2 is SNEGSKA (reference sequence). The CDR3 has 13 amino acids. The V gene lost 1 base and the J gene lost 4 bases, with 11 bases spanning the gap. CDR3 DNA: TGCAGTGCTAGAGGGTTGTCGGGATACGAGCAGTACTTC. It codes for CSARGLSGYEQYF.

Many counts were recorded for this clonotype. The V call is TRBV9, the J call TRBJ2-7, with 11 positions matching TRBD2. The length of the CDR3 is 17 residues. Losses at the gene ends were 4 bases for V and 0 bases for J; bases not matched to a gene: 9. Germline loops: CDR1 SGDLS, CDR2 YYNGEE. CDR3 sequence reads: CASSKGLAGGASYEQYF. The CDR3 coding sequence is TGTGCCAGCAGCAAAGGTCTAGCGGGAGGTGCCTCCTACGAGCAGTACTTC.

Many counts were recorded for this clonotype. The chain employs TRBV5-1 and TRBJ1-5; no clear D. V gave up 2 bases and J gave up 5 bases, with 20 bases separating them. The CDR3 spans 17 residues. Germline V lookup: CDR1 SGHRS, CDR2 YFSETQ. The CDR3 sequence: CASSFSGGSAYHQPQHF. The CDR3, as DNA: TGCGCCAGCAGCTTCTCGGGAGGGTCCGCGTACCATCAGCCCCAGCATTTT.

This clonotype was detected many times. Written as DNA, the CDR3 is TGCAGTGCTAGAGATTCTAGCGGGGGATACAATGAGCAGTTCTTC. This codes for CSARDSSGGYNEQFF. The genes are TRBV20-1 and TRBJ2-1; 10 bases map to TRBD2. Germline assignment: CDR1 DFQATT and CDR2 SNEGSKA (reference sequence). After removal of 0 bases from V and 4 bases from J, the junction contained 3 bases not matched to a gene. The CDR3 is made up of 15 amino acids.

In its sample, this clonotype was seen a few times. The CDR3 bases are TGTGCCAGCTCCGACGCTCGCGGAAAGGGGGCGTATTTT. Translated: CASSDARGKGAYF. The genes are TRBV28 and TRBJ2-3, with 7 bases fitting TRBD1. This CDR3 region has 13 residues. Looked up from germline, CDR1 is MDHEN and CDR2 is SYDVKM. J lost 14 bases, V lost 8 bases, and 16 bases had no gene match.